Listed here is a single TCR beta chain. The primer mix had 60 Vbeta and 13 Jbeta primers. This table comes from immunoSEQ multiplex PCR, and its TCRdb copy is limited to in-frame clones, with some not included. In the table there are about 74,000 clones, more than 65% of which are singletons. These donors counted as nominally healthy when sampled, but unrecorded immune exposures were likely. This entry belongs to a study of cytomegalovirus exposure and HLA in healthy donors. Study summary: Out of around 360 genotyped donors, roughly 83% belonged to the Caucasian-associated ancestry cluster.

The CDR3 loop spans 16 amino acids. V lost 4 bases, J lost 4 bases, and 13 bases stayed unmatched. Germline V gene data show CDR1 as LNHDA and CDR2 as SQIVND (reference sequence). Sequencing was carried out using PBMCs. This sequence was found in a woman aged 40 to 50 in good health and CMV-seropositive. This sequence joins TRBV19 and TRBJ2-7, with 7 bases matching TRBD1. As DNA, the CDR3 is TGTGCCAGTAGTACGGACAGGTCGCTAATAGGGTACGAGCAGTACTTC. Amino acids: CASSTDRSLIGYEQYF. The entire variable domain, with the rest obtained from reference TRBV19 and TRBJ2-7, is as follows: DGGITQSPKYLFRKEGQNVTLSCEQNLNHDAMYWYRQDPGQGLRLIYYSQIVNDFQKGDIAEGYSVSREKKESFPLTVTSAQKNPTAFYLCASSTDRSLIGYEQYFGPGTRLTVT.